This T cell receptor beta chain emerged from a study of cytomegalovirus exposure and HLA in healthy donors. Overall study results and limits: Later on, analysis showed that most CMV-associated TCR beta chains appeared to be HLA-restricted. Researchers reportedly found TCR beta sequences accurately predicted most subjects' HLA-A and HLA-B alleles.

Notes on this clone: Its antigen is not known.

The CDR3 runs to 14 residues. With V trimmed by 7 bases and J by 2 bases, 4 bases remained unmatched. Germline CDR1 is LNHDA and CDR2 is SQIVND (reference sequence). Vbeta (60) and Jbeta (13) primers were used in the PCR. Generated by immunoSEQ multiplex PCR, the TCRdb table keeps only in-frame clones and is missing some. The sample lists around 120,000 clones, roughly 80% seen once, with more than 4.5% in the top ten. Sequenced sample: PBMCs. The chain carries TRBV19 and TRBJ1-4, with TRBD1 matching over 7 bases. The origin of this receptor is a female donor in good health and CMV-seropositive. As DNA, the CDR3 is TGTGCCAGTACCGTGGGACAGACTAATGAAAAACTGTTTTTT. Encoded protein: CASTVGQTNEKLFF. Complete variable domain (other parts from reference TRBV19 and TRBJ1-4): DGGITQSPKYLFRKEGQNVTLSCEQNLNHDAMYWYRQDPGQGLRLIYYSQIVNDFQKGDIAEGYSVSREKKESFPLTVTSAQKNPTAFYLCASTVGQTNEKLFFGSGTQLSVL.